This is a list of T cell receptor beta chains from one sample in a study of cytomegalovirus exposure and HLA in healthy donors. Clones were read by immunoSEQ multiplex PCR, and TCRdb kept only the in-frame ones, dropping some. The data contain about 94,000 clones, approximately 79% of them singletons. Source material: PBMCs. These receptors originate from a woman between 40 and 50 years old in good health and CMV-seronegative. Each CDR3 is given with its conserved first and last residue. A D gene is named only where the DNA matches it firmly. Rows give clone size only sometimes, using once, few, many, or a class for an expanded clone.

V gene: TRBV5-1
J gene: TRBJ2-1
D gene: -
clone size: -
CDR3 DNA: TGCGCCAGCAGGTTTACAGGGGGGGATGAGCAGTTCTTC
CDR3 protein: CASRFTGGDEQFF

V gene: TRBV4-1
J gene: TRBJ1-1
D gene: TRBD1
clone size: few
CDR3 DNA: TGCGCCAGCAGCCCGCGGGACAGACCCTTGAACACTGAAGCTTTCTTT
CDR3 protein: CASSPRDRPLNTEAFF

V gene: TRBV5-4
J gene: TRBJ1-5
D gene: -
clone size: few
CDR3 DNA: TGTGCCAGCAGCTTGGACAGGGACAATCAGCCCCAGCATTTT
CDR3 protein: CASSLDRDNQPQHF

V gene: TRBV5-1
J gene: TRBJ2-4
D gene: TRBD2
clone size: -
CDR3 DNA: TGCGCCAGCAGCTTGACTAGCGGGGCCAAAAACATTCAGTACTTC
CDR3 protein: CASSLTSGAKNIQYF

V gene: TRBV2
J gene: TRBJ1-3
D gene: -
clone size: -
CDR3 DNA: TGTGCCAGTACTGGGCGTCAGGCTGGAAACACCATATATTTT
CDR3 protein: CASTGRQAGNTIYF

V gene: TRBV19
J gene: TRBJ2-3
D gene: TRBD2
clone size: -
CDR3 DNA: TGTGCCAGTAGGAGGCTAGCGGGGTTCACAGATACGCAGTATTTT
CDR3 protein: CASRRLAGFTDTQYF

V gene: TRBV5-4
J gene: TRBJ1-1
D gene: -
clone size: -
CDR3 DNA: TGTGCCAGCAGAGCAGGGAACACAAACACTGAAGCTTTCTTT
CDR3 protein: CASRAGNTNTEAFF

V gene: TRBV4-2
J gene: TRBJ1-2
D gene: TRBD1
clone size: -
CDR3 DNA: TGTGCCAGCAGCCCGACAAACCAGGGGGCCGGTAACTATGGCTACACCTTC
CDR3 protein: CASSPTNQGAGNYGYTF

V gene: TRBV9
J gene: TRBJ2-2
D gene: TRBD2
clone size: few
CDR3 DNA: TGTGCCAGCAGCCCTCGGACTAGCACCGGGGAGCTGTTTTTT
CDR3 protein: CASSPRTSTGELFF

V gene: TRBV4-2
J gene: TRBJ2-5
D gene: -
clone size: few
CDR3 DNA: TGTGCCAGCAGCCAAGGGGCGGGGGCCGAGACCCAGTACTTC
CDR3 protein: CASSQGAGAETQYF

V gene: TRBV13
J gene: TRBJ1-1
D gene: TRBD1
clone size: -
CDR3 DNA: TGTGCCAGCAGCTCGCCATTTTGGACAGGGGGCATGAACACTGAAGCTTTCTTT
CDR3 protein: CASSSPFWTGGMNTEAFF

V gene: TRBV29-1
J gene: TRBJ1-1
D gene: TRBD1
clone size: -
CDR3 DNA: TGCAGCGCCGGACAGGGGGAGACTGAAGCTTTCTTT
CDR3 protein: CSAGQGETEAFF

V gene: TRBV28
J gene: TRBJ2-5
D gene: -
clone size: -
CDR3 DNA: TGTGCCAGCAGTCGTCCAGACCCTTTCGGGGAGACCCAGTACTTC
CDR3 protein: CASSRPDPFGETQYF

V gene: TRBV4-1
J gene: TRBJ1-1
D gene: -
clone size: -
CDR3 DNA: TGCGCCAGCAGCCAAGCAGGGGCCTCCTGGGGGGGTGCTTTCTTT
CDR3 protein: CASSQAGASWGGAFF

V gene: TRBV6-6
J gene: TRBJ2-3
D gene: -
clone size: -
CDR3 DNA: TGTGCCAGCAGTTACCCCATGGAGGGGGCTGGTGATACGCAGTATTTT
CDR3 protein: CASSYPMEGAGDTQYF

V gene: TRBV28
J gene: TRBJ2-3
D gene: -
clone size: once
CDR3 DNA: TGTGCCAGCAGCCGCAGGACAGCCGCTTCAGATACGCAGTATTTT
CDR3 protein: CASSRRTAASDTQYF

V gene: TRBV28
J gene: TRBJ2-7
D gene: TRBD1
clone size: few
CDR3 DNA: TGTGCCAGCAGCCCACCGGGACAGGGCTCCTACGAGCAGTACTTC
CDR3 protein: CASSPPGQGSYEQYF

V gene: TRBV28
J gene: TRBJ2-2
D gene: TRBD1
clone size: once
CDR3 DNA: TGTGCCAGCAGTTCGGGACAGATACCCGGGGAGCTGTTTTTT
CDR3 protein: CASSSGQIPGELFF

V gene: TRBV30
J gene: TRBJ1-3
D gene: -
clone size: -
CDR3 DNA: TGTGCCTGGAGCCCAGGGGAATTAAACACCATATATTTT
CDR3 protein: CAWSPGELNTIYF

V gene: TRBV30
J gene: TRBJ2-6
D gene: TRBD1
clone size: -
CDR3 DNA: TGTGCCTGGGGTCCAGGGGGCGCTGGGGCCAACGTCCTGACTTTC
CDR3 protein: CAWGPGGAGANVLTF

V gene: TRBV7-9
J gene: TRBJ2-1
D gene: TRBD1
clone size: once
CDR3 DNA: TGTGCCAGCAGCCCACCCGGGACAGGGGGTTCCAATGAGCAGTTCTTC
CDR3 protein: CASSPPGTGGSNEQFF

V gene: TRBV4-1
J gene: TRBJ2-1
D gene: -
clone size: once
CDR3 DNA: TGCGCCAGCAGCCACGGGGGTGAGCAGTTCTTC
CDR3 protein: CASSHGGEQFF

V gene: TRBV6-1
J gene: TRBJ1-5
D gene: -
clone size: -
CDR3 DNA: TGTGCCAGCAGTGAACACAGTAATCAGCCCCAGAATTTT
CDR3 protein: CASSEHSNQPQNF

V gene: TRBV28
J gene: TRBJ1-6
D gene: -
clone size: -
CDR3 DNA: TGTGCCAGTCTAGAGGGTCCCCTAATCTATAATTCACCCCTCCACTTT
CDR3 protein: CASLEGPLIYNSPLHF

V gene: TRBV4-1
J gene: TRBJ2-1
D gene: -
clone size: -
CDR3 DNA: TGCGCCAGCAGCCAAGGCGTGCACCGGGAGCAGTTCTTC
CDR3 protein: CASSQGVHREQFF

V gene: TRBV2
J gene: TRBJ1-1
D gene: -
clone size: few
CDR3 DNA: TGTGCCAGCAGTGAACGGTGGACAGCTCCTGAAGCTTTCTTT
CDR3 protein: CASSERWTAPEAFF